This T cell receptor beta chain was sequenced for a study of blood T cell repertoires in COVID-19 (dated by TCRdb to 2018 to 2021). Concerning the study at large: The collaborator samples originated in the United States, Italy and Spain and spanned the acute and convalescent phases of COVID-19. The prospective study material was composed of cDNA or gDNA derived from T cells, B-cell-depleted T cells, or PBMCs. The dataset comprised deeply sampled blood TCRbeta repertoires from subjects exposed to, actively infected with, or recovered from COVID-19. The repertoires were made available in a free public database intended to serve as a resource for research on the immune response to SARS-CoV-2. Samples came from the ongoing ImmuneRACE study (first 160 participants) plus 1,254 subjects from 6 global collaborators. A de-identified subject ID, COVID-19 status, age in years and sex were almost always included in the sample metadata. Where available, HLA class I and class II types were obtained from metadata supplied by the sample provider rather than from assay-based typing.

The immunoSEQ Assay, a bias-controlled multiplex PCR, was used to amplify TCRbeta CDR3 regions from genomic DNA. Concerning the study's data processing: Nucleated cell counts per sample were estimated from amplification of reference gene primers within the assay. Sequence reads were collapsed and filtered to measure the absolute abundance of every unique TCRbeta CDR3 rearrangement. For each sample, productive Simpson clonality was calculated as the square root of Simpson's diversity index over productive rearrangements. The table was pulled from immuneACCESS by TCRdb, which kept in-frame rearrangements only. Such tables lose some clones; where checked, under half of the loss comes from unresolved V genes, and the rest has no known cause. V, J and clone size reflect that table, while D and trimming were determined from the DNA. The sample table holds about 120,000 clones, of which 79% were seen once. Of the sample, under 5% is held by the ten largest clones.

The research as a whole found: How much clinical and demographic metadata was included differed by source and by participant, and the metadata was provided uncurated.

The collaborating institutions used their own protocols to collect whole blood in K2EDTA tubes. Collaborator samples were shipped for TCRbeta analysis as frozen whole blood, isolated PBMCs, or DNA extracted from either sample type. In the case of this clone: The specificity of this receptor is unknown. No per-base quality is available; no much larger clone lies one base away.

The cysteine opens and the phenylalanine closes a CDR3 of 15 amino acids. Only the CDR3 portion is preserved as DNA: 45 bases, with reading frame beginning at the first base. Here V drops 5 bases and J drops 5 bases, and the junction holds 5 bases not matched to any gene. CDR1 is given as LGHDT and CDR2 as YNNKEL, both from the germline V gene (reference sequence). The rearrangement joined TRBV3-1 (or the pseudogene TRBV3-2) to TRBJ2-7, with TRBD2 matching 14 junction bases. Sequencing was performed on peripheral blood. This clonotype was sampled from a woman older than 75 with acute or convalescent COVID-19. The CDR3 amino acid sequence is: CASSAGTSGSHEQYF. The DNA sequence is as follows: TGTGCCAGCAGCGCGGGGACTAGCGGGAGCCACGAGCAGTACTTC.